This T cell receptor (beta chain) was found in a study of cytomegalovirus exposure and HLA in healthy donors. Study-wide context: Of 398 genotyped donors, about 81% clustered with self-reported Caucasian donors.

V lost 6 bases, J lost 5 bases, and 9 bases stayed unmatched. CDR1 and CDR2 from the germline V gene are MDHEN and SYDVKM. This CDR3 has 14 residues. It was with 60 Vbeta and 13 Jbeta primers that the PCR ran. The protocol was immunoSEQ multiplex PCR, while the TCRdb copy is restricted to in-frame clones and leaves out a portion. The sample holds about 180,000 clones, about three quarters seen once. With respect to this clone: Its antigen is not identified.

Study conclusions and caveats: Equally common other TCR beta chains were less clonally expanded than HLA-associated ones, a later analysis found. Indistinguishability led to the exclusion of some V segments, TRBV6-2 and TRBV6-3 included. Analysis was carried out at a later point, and it linked a missense DCLRE1C variant to TCR beta V- and J-gene trimming.

The source is a woman aged 25 to 39 in good health and CMV-seropositive. The chain carries TRBV28 and TRBJ2-5, with 7 bases matching TRBD1. Source material: PBMCs. CDR3 protein: CASRLGQVGETQYF. CDR3 in DNA: TGTGCCAGCAGACTAGGACAGGTCGGGGAGACCCAGTACTTC.